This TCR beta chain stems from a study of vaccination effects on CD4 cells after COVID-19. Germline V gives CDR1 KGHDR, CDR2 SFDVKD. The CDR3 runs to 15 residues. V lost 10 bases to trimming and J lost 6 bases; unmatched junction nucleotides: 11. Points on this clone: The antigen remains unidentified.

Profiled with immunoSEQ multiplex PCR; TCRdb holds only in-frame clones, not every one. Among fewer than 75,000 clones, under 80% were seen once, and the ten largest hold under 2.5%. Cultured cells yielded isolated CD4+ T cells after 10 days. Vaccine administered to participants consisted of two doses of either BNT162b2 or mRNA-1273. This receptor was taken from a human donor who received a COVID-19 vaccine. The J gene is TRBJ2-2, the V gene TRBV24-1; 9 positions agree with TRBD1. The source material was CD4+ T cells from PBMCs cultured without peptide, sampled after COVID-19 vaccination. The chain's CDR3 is CATHAGQGFPGELFF. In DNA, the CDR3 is TGTGCCACTCACGCGGGACAGGGATTTCCCGGGGAGCTGTTTTTT.